The rows below give T cell receptor beta chains drawn from one sample of a study of PD-L1 blockade in urothelial cancer. Data came from immunoSEQ multiplex PCR; TCRdb stores just in-frame clones and leaves some out. Here the sample spans fewer than 50,000 clones, around four fifths being singletons. Sequenced here: PBMCs, sampled around atezolizumab (anti-PD-L1) treatment. The receptors originated from a man between 65 and 85 years old with urothelial cancer. Each CDR3 is given with its conserved first and last residue. A D gene is named only where the DNA matches it firmly. Size values are once, few and many counts, or a class for expanded clones, and some rows have none.

D gene: TRBD1
V gene: TRBV6-5
clone size: NA
J gene: TRBJ1-1
CDR3 protein: CASGQGTEAFF
CDR3 DNA: TGTGCCAGTGGACAGGGCACTGAAGCTTTCTTT

D gene: TRBD2
V gene: TRBV15
clone size: once
J gene: TRBJ2-2
CDR3 protein: CATRGLADTGELFF
CDR3 DNA: TGTGCCACCAGGGGACTAGCGGACACCGGGGAGCTGTTTTTT

D gene: NA
V gene: TRBV7-3
clone size: once
J gene: TRBJ2-7
CDR3 protein: CASSLVRGSEQYF
CDR3 DNA: TGTGCCAGCAGCTTAGTGCGAGGAAGCGAGCAGTACTTC

D gene: NA
V gene: TRBV7-8
clone size: NA
J gene: TRBJ2-3
CDR3 protein: CASSSRTGRGPDTQYF
CDR3 DNA: TGTGCCAGCAGCTCACGGACAGGGAGGGGTCCAGATACGCAGTATTTT

D gene: NA
V gene: TRBV9
clone size: NA
J gene: TRBJ2-3
CDR3 protein: CASSVGAGHGATQYF
CDR3 DNA: TGTGCCAGCAGCGTAGGGGCGGGCCACGGAGCAACGCAGTATTTT

D gene: NA
V gene: TRBV6-1
clone size: NA
J gene: TRBJ2-1
CDR3 protein: CASRDISSYNEQFF
CDR3 DNA: TGTGCCAGCAGGGACATCAGCTCCTACAATGAGCAGTTCTTC

D gene: NA
V gene: TRBV28
clone size: NA
J gene: TRBJ2-5
CDR3 protein: CASSLIRGAGGETQYF
CDR3 DNA: TGTGCCAGCAGTTTAATCCGCGGGGCAGGAGGAGAGACCCAGTACTTC

D gene: NA
V gene: TRBV9
clone size: NA
J gene: TRBJ2-6
CDR3 protein: CASSFSLRTGANVLTF
CDR3 DNA: TGTGCCAGCAGCTTCTCTCTGCGGACTGGGGCCAACGTCCTGACTTTC

D gene: TRBD1
V gene: TRBV15
clone size: NA
J gene: TRBJ1-5
CDR3 protein: CATSRTGGGQPQHF
CDR3 DNA: TGTGCCACCAGTAGGACAGGGGGCGGACAGCCCCAGCATTTT

D gene: NA
V gene: TRBV19
clone size: once
J gene: TRBJ1-2
CDR3 protein: CASSIFGGASRNYGYTF
CDR3 DNA: TGTGCCAGTAGTATCTTTGGAGGGGCTTCGAGAAACTATGGCTACACCTTC

D gene: TRBD2
V gene: TRBV4-1
clone size: NA
J gene: TRBJ2-7
CDR3 protein: CASSQKLAGEHLWYEQYF
CDR3 DNA: TGCGCCAGCAGCCAGAAACTAGCGGGAGAACACCTTTGGTACGAGCAGTACTTC

D gene: NA
V gene: TRBV5-1
clone size: NA
J gene: TRBJ2-1
CDR3 protein: CASSLAAGALYNEQFF
CDR3 DNA: TGCGCCAGCAGCTTGGCGGCGGGGGCCCTATACAATGAGCAGTTCTTC

D gene: NA
V gene: TRBV7-9
clone size: NA
J gene: TRBJ2-7
CDR3 protein: CASSLGTDEQYF
CDR3 DNA: TGTGCCAGCAGCTTAGGTACGGACGAGCAGTACTTC

D gene: NA
V gene: TRBV5-6
clone size: NA
J gene: TRBJ2-2
CDR3 protein: CASSPRAGVSLTGELFF
CDR3 DNA: TGTGCCAGCAGCCCCCGGGCGGGTGTATCTTTAACCGGGGAGCTGTTTTTT

D gene: TRBD1
V gene: TRBV2
clone size: NA
J gene: TRBJ2-1
CDR3 protein: CANHPPTGVGDEQFF
CDR3 DNA: TGTGCCAACCACCCGCCGACAGGGGTTGGGGATGAGCAGTTCTTC

D gene: TRBD2
V gene: TRBV18
clone size: NA
J gene: TRBJ2-1
CDR3 protein: CASSPPGLAGVNEQFF
CDR3 DNA: TGTGCCAGCTCACCACCGGGACTAGCGGGAGTCAATGAGCAGTTCTTC

D gene: TRBD1
V gene: TRBV11-3
clone size: NA
J gene: TRBJ2-6
CDR3 protein: CASSFGTGTPGANVLTF
CDR3 DNA: TGTGCCAGCAGCTTCGGGACAGGGACCCCTGGGGCCAACGTCCTGACTTTC

D gene: TRBD2
V gene: TRBV28
clone size: once
J gene: TRBJ2-5
CDR3 protein: CASSFGLAESQETQYF
CDR3 DNA: TGTGCCAGCAGTTTCGGCCTAGCGGAGTCCCAAGAGACCCAGTACTTC

D gene: NA
V gene: TRBV11-3
clone size: NA
J gene: TRBJ2-3
CDR3 protein: CASSLGRTDTQYF
CDR3 DNA: TGTGCCAGCAGCTTAGGCAGAACAGATACGCAGTATTTT

D gene: NA
V gene: TRBV7-6
clone size: few
J gene: TRBJ2-2
CDR3 protein: CASSSSEPGELFF
CDR3 DNA: TGTGCCAGCAGCTCCTCAGAACCCGGGGAGCTGTTTTTT

D gene: NA
V gene: TRBV4-2
clone size: NA
J gene: TRBJ2-1
CDR3 protein: CASSQDRGSSYNEQFF
CDR3 DNA: TGTGCCAGCAGCCAAGATCGGGGGAGCTCCTACAATGAGCAGTTCTTC

D gene: NA
V gene: TRBV28
clone size: few
J gene: TRBJ1-5
CDR3 protein: CASTRGGARGNQPQHF
CDR3 DNA: TGTGCCAGCACCCGGGGAGGGGCTCGAGGCAATCAGCCCCAGCATTTT

D gene: TRBD1
V gene: TRBV5-6
clone size: once
J gene: TRBJ1-1
CDR3 protein: CASSFRQGNTEAFF
CDR3 DNA: TGTGCCAGCAGCTTCCGACAGGGTAACACTGAAGCTTTCTTT

D gene: NA
V gene: TRBV7-2
clone size: NA
J gene: TRBJ1-1
CDR3 protein: CASSLSIINTEAFF
CDR3 DNA: TGTGCCAGCAGCTTAAGCATCATAAACACTGAAGCTTTCTTT